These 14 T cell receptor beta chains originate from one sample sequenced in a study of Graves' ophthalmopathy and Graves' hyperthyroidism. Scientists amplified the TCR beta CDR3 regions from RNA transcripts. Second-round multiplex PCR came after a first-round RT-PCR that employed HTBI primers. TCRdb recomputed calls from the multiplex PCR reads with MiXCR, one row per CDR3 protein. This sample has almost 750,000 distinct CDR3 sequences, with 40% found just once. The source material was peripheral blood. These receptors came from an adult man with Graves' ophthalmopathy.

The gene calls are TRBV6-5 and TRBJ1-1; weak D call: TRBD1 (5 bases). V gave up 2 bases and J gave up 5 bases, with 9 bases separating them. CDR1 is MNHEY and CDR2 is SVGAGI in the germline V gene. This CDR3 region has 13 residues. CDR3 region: CASSYPGGTEAFF. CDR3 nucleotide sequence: TGTGCCAGCAGTTACCCTGGGGGGACTGAAGCTTTCTTT.

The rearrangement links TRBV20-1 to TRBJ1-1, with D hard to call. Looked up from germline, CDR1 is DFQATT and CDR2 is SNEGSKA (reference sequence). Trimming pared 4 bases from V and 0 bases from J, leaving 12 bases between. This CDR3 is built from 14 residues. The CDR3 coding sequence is TGCAGTGCTACATTAGGACGGATGAACACTGAAGCTTTCTTT. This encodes CSATLGRMNTEAFF.

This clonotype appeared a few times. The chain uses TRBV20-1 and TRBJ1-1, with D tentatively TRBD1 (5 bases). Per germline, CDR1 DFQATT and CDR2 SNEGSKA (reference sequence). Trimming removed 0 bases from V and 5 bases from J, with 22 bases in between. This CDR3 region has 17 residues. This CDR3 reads CSARDGGSEIPGTEAFF. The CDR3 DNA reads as TGCAGTGCTAGAGATGGGGGGTCAGAGATACCCGGGACTGAAGCTTTCTTT.

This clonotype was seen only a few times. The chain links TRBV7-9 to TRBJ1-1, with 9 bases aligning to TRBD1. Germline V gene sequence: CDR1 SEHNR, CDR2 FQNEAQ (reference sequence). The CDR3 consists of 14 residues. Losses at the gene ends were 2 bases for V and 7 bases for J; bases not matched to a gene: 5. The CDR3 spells CASSLKGQGVEAFF. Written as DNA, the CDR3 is TGTGCCAGCAGCTTAAAGGGACAGGGCGTTGAAGCTTTCTTT.

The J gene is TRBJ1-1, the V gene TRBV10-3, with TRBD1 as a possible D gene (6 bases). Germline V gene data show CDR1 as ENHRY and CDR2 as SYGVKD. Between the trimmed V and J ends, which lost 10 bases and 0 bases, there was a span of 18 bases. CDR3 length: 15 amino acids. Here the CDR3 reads CASRAQGQMNTEAFF. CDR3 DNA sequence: TGTGCCAGCAGAGCTCAAGGACAGATGAACACTGAAGCTTTCTTT.

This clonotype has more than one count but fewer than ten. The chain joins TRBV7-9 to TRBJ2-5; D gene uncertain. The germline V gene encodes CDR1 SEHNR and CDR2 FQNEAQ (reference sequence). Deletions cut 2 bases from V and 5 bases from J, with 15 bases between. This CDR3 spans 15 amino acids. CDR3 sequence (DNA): TGTGCCAGCAGCTTAATTTCCGGGCCCGGGGAGACCCAGTACTTC. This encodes CASSLISGPGETQYF. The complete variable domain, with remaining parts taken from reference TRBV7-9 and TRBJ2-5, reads DTGVSQNPRHKITKRGQNVTFRCDPISEHNRLYWYRQTLGQGPEFLTYFQNEAQLEKSRLLSDRFSAERPKGSFSTLEIQRTEQGDSAMYLCASSLISGPGETQYFGPGTRLLVL.

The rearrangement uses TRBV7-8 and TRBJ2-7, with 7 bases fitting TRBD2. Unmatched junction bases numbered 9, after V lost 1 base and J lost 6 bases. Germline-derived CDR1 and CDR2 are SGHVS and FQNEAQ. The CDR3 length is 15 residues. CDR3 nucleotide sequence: TGTGCCAGCAGCTTAGTTGGGGGAGGGCCGTTCGAGCAGTACTTC. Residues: CASSLVGGGPFEQYF. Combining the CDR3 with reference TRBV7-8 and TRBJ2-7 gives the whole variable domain GAGVSQSPRYKVAKRGQDVALRCDPISGHVSLFWYQQALGQGPEFLTYFQNEAQLDKSGLPSDRFFAERPEGSVSTLKIQRTQQEDSAVYLCASSLVGGGPFEQYFGPGTRLTVT.

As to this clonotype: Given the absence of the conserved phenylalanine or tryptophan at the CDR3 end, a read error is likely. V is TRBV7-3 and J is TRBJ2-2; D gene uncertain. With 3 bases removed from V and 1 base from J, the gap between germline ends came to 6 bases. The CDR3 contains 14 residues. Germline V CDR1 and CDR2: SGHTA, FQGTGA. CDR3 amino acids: CASSLPQNTGELFL. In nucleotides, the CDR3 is TGTGCCAGCAGCTTGCCCCAGAACACCGGGGAGCTGTTTTTG.

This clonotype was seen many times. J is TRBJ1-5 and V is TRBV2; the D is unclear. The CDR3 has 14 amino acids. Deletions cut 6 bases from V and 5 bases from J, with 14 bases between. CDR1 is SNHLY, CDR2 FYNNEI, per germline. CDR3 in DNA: TGTGCCAGCAGCGTAGCAGGTGCGGATCAGCCCCAGCATTTT. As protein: CASSVAGADQPQHF.

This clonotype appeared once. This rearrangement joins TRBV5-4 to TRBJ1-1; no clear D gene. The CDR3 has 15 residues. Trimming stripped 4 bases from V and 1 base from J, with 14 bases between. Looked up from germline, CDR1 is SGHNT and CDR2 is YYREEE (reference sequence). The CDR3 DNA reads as TGTGCCAGCAGCGCCCGACGGGGAGGGAACACTGAAGCTTTCTTT. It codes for CASSARRGGNTEAFF. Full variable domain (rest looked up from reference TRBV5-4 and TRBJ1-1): ETGVTQSPTHLIKTRGQQVTLRCSSQSGHNTVSWYQQALGQGPQFIFQYYREEENGRGNFPPRFSGLQFPNYSSELNVNALELDDSALYLCASSARRGGNTEAFFGQGTRLTVV.

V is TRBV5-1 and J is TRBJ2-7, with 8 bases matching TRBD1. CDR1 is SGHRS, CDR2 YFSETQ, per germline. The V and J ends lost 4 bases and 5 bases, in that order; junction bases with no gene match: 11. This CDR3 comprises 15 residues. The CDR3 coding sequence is TGCGCCAGCAGCCTTATCCAGGGGGCTAACCACGAGCAGTACTTC. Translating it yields CASSLIQGANHEQYF.

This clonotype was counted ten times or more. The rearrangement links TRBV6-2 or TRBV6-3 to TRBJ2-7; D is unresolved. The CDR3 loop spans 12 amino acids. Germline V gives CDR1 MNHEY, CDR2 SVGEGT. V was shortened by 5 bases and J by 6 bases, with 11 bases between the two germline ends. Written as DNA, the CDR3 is TGTGCCAGCAGTCGACTGGGCTCCGAGCAGTACTTC. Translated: CASSRLGSEQYF.

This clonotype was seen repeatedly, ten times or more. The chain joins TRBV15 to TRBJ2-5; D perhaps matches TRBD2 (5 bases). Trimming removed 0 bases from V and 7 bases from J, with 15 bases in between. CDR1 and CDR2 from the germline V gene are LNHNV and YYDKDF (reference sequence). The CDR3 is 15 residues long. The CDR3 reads CATSRDTSSWGTQYF. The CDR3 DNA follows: TGTGCCACCAGCAGAGATACCTCTAGCTGGGGGACCCAGTACTTC. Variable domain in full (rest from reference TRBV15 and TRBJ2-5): DAMVIQNPRYQVTQFGKPVTLSCSQTLNHNVMYWYQQKSSQAPKLLFHYYDKDFNNEADTPDNFQSRRPNTSFCFLDIRSPGLGDTAMYLCATSRDTSSWGTQYFGPGTRLLVL.

The CDR3 nucleotides are TGTGCCAGCAGCCTAACCGGGACAGCGGCTGAAGCTTTCTTT. Its translation: CASSLTGTAAEAFF. This rearrangement joins TRBV14 to TRBJ1-1, with TRBD1 identical over 7 bases. Germline V gene sequence: CDR1 SGHDN, CDR2 FVKESK. Trimming took 4 bases from V and 6 from J; bases not matched to a gene: 8. The length of the CDR3 is 14 residues. The whole variable domain, remainder taken from reference TRBV14 and TRBJ1-1, is EAGVTQFPSHSVIEKGQTVTLRCDPISGHDNLYWYRRVMGKEIKFLLHFVKESKQDESGMPNNRFLAERTGGTYSTLKVQPAELEDSGVYFCASSLTGTAAEAFFGQGTRLTVV.